The TCR beta chain described here comes from a study of preoperative IRX-2 immunotherapy in early breast cancer. Germline assignment: CDR1 WSHSY and CDR2 SAAADI. The CDR3 consists of 17 residues. Deletions cut 0 bases from V and 2 bases from J, with 11 bases between. Here immunoSEQ multiplex PCR was the method, and the copy in TCRdb shows in-frame clones only, minus some. The table includes over 20,000 clones, 80% to 90% detected once. Documented treatment: preoperative locoregional IRX-2 cytokine immunotherapy. This phase Ib study tested locoregional IRX-2 cytokine immunotherapy given before surgery.

The sequence came from a human donor with breast cancer. The sequencing used lymph node tissue, collected after IRX-2 immunotherapy. The chain combines TRBV10-2 with TRBJ2-6; D possibly corresponds to TRBD2 (6 bases). This chain's CDR3 is CASSESKGGAGANVLTF. The DNA for the CDR3 is TGCGCCAGCAGTGAGTCGAAAGGAGGGGCTGGGGCCAACGTCCTGACTTTC.